The following is a TCR beta chain sequence with its context. The specificity of this receptor is unknown. No base-level quality is on record; no much larger clone is a single base apart. The record originates from a study of T cell changes during pregnancy in multiple sclerosis (dated by TCRdb to between 2018 and 2020). Looking at the study overall: The study examined how the T cell repertoire changed over the course of pregnancy in women with multiple sclerosis.

The library was made by the immunoSEQ multiplex PCR assay. TCRdb re-hosts the immuneACCESS table, in-frame sequences only. Its copies lack some clones; in the studies checked, an unresolved V gene accounts for under half of them, and the cause for the rest is not known. The sample profile shows approximately 130,000 clones; about 95% of them were found once. Together, the top ten hold about 0.45% of the sample. The CDR3 numbers 19 residues from cysteine through phenylalanine. Only the CDR3 region is kept as DNA, spanning 57 bases read in frame from base 1. CDR1 and CDR2 (SGDLS, YYNGEE) derive from the germline V gene. Here V drops 0 bases and J drops 0 bases, and the junction holds 8 bases not matched to any gene.

The sequences come from peripheral blood, collected after pregnancy. The receptor chain draws on TRBV9 and TRBJ2-1, and 11 junction bases match TRBD2. The origin of this receptor is a female donor with multiple sclerosis, enrolled in a pregnancy study. The CDR3 in this case is CASSVGLAGGVGSYNEQFF. The nucleotides are TGTGCCAGCAGCGTAGGGCTAGCGGGAGGAGTGGGCTCCTACAATGAGCAGTTCTTC.